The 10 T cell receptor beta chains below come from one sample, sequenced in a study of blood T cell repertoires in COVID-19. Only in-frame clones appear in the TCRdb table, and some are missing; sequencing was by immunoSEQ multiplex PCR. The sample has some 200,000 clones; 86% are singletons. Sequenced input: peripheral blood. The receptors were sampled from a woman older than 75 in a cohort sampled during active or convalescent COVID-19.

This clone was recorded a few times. This CDR3 is CASRQTGDTLHF. The CDR3 DNA reads as TGTGCCAGCAGACAGACAGGGGACACCCTCCACTTT. The J gene is TRBJ1-6, the V gene TRBV12-3 or TRBV12-4; 8 bases match TRBD1. With V trimmed by 6 bases and J by 14 bases, 6 bases remained unmatched. The length of the CDR3 is 12 residues.

CDR3 nucleotide sequence: TGTGCCAGCAGCTTAGCGCGATTTGGGGGGTTGGTACCTGAAGCTTTCTTT. It is translated as CASSLARFGGLVPEAFF. The rearrangement links TRBV7-8 to TRBJ1-1, with D perhaps matching TRBD1 (5 bases). Per the germline V gene, CDR1 is SGHVS and CDR2 is FQNEAQ. The ends were cut back, 0 bases at V and 6 bases at J, with 20 bases in the middle. The CDR3 loop spans 17 amino acids.

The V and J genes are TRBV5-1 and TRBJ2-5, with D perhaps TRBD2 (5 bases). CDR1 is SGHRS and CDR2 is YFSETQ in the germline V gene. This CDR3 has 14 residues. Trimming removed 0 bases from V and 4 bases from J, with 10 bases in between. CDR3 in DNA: TGCGCCAGCAGCTTGGCACTGAGCGGAGAGACCCAGTACTTC. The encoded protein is CASSLALSGETQYF.

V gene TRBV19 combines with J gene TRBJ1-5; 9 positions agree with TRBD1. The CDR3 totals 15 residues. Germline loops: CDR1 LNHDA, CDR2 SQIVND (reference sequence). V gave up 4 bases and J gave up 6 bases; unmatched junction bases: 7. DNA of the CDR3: TGTGCCAGTAGTAGTACAGGGGGCTCACGTCAGCCCCAGCATTTT. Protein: CASSSTGGSRQPQHF.

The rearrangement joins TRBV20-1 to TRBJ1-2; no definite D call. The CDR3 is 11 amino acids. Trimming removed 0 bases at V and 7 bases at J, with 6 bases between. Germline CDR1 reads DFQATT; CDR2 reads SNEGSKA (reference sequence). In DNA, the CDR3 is TGCAGTGCTAGAGAGGGCCTTGGCTACACCTTC. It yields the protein CSAREGLGYTF.

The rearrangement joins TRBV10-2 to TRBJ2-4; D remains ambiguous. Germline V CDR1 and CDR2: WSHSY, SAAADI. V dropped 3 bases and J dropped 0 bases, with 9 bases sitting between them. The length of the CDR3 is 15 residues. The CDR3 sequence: CASSEALLAKNIQYF. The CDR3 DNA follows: TGCGCCAGCAGTGAAGCCTTGTTAGCCAAAAACATTCAGTACTTC.

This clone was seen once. The CDR3 sequence is CASSSIRVRTSSYNEQFF. CDR3 DNA sequence: TGTGCCAGCAGCTCAATACGGGTGCGTACGAGCTCCTACAATGAGCAGTTCTTC. The chain uses TRBV7-6 and TRBJ2-1; no clear D. Trimming removed 4 bases at V and 0 bases at J, with 19 bases between. This CDR3 region has 18 residues. Germline V gene sequence: CDR1 SGHVS, CDR2 FNYEAQ.

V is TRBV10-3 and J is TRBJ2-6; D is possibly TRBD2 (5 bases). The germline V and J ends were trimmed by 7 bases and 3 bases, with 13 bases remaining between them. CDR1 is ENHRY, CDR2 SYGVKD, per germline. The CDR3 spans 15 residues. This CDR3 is CAIKRVTGGANVLTF. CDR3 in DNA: TGTGCCATCAAGAGGGTTACCGGTGGGGCCAACGTCCTGACTTTC.

The CDR3 sequence: CAWSPGIPQEPQHF. The CDR3 nucleotides are TGTGCCTGGAGCCCCGGGATCCCCCAGGAGCCCCAGCATTTT. The chain joins TRBV30 to TRBJ1-5; D is undetermined. Trimming took off 3 bases at V and 8 bases at J, with 17 bases between the two ends. CDR1 GTSNPN and CDR2 SVGIG come from the germline V gene (reference sequence). The CDR3 loop spans 14 amino acids.

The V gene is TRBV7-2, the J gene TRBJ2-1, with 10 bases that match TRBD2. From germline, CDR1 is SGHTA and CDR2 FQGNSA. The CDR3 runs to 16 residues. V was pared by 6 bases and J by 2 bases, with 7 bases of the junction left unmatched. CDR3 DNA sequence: TGTGCCAGCAGTCCCCTAGCGGGAGAACCCTACAATGAGCAGTTCTTC. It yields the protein CASSPLAGEPYNEQFF.